One TCR beta chain is described in this entry. This clone was detected a few times. This receptor's antigen is unknown. The CDR3 does not end in the conserved phenylalanine or tryptophan, so this is likely a read error. The DNA is left out, because the CDR3 cannot be placed on it with certainty; the CDR3 is given as TCRdb lists it. The CDR3 is 12 amino acids long, termini counted. The germline V gene (reference sequence) sets CDR1 to LGHDT and CDR2 to YNNKEL. These data belong to a study of blood T cell repertoires in COVID-19 (dated by TCRdb to between 2020 and 2021). Some background on the complete study: Samples from collaborators originated in the United States, Italy and Spain and spanned both the acute and convalescent phases of COVID-19. The prospective study material was composed of cDNA or gDNA derived from T cells, B-cell-depleted T cells, or PBMCs. Subjects who had been exposed to COVID-19, were actively infected with it, or had recovered from it provided the deeply sampled blood TCRbeta repertoires that made up the dataset. The repertoires were released in a freely available public database intended as a resource for research on the immune response to SARS-CoV-2. Samples were obtained from the ongoing ImmuneRACE study (first 160 participants) and from 1,000 to 1,500 subjects provided by 6 global collaborators. A de-identified subject ID, COVID-19 status, age in years and sex were almost always included in the sample metadata. Where available, HLA class I and class II types were obtained from metadata supplied by the sample provider rather than from assay-based typing. Findings and caveats that apply to the study as a whole: The quantity of clinical and demographic metadata differed by source and by participant and was supplied without curation.

TCRbeta CDR3 regions were amplified from genomic DNA using the immunoSEQ Assay, a bias-controlled multiplex PCR. In the paper's pipeline: Nucleated cell counts per sample were estimated from amplification of reference gene primers within the assay. To quantify the absolute abundance of each unique TCRbeta CDR3 rearrangement, sequence reads were collapsed and filtered. For each sample, productive Simpson clonality was calculated by taking the square root of Simpson's diversity index across productive rearrangements. TCRdb limited this immuneACCESS table to in-frame rearrangements with V and J called. A share of clones is missing; checked studies link under half to unresolved V genes, and the rest is unexplained. Clone size and the V and J calls come from that table; the DNA yielded D and trimming. This sample has roughly 160,000 clones in its table, and 81% of those were observed once. About 5.3% of the sample is held by the ten biggest clonotypes.

Participants in the prospective study were enrolled through a virtual design, were aged roughly 18 to 100 years, and lived in roughly 25 United States geographic areas. In the prospective study, participants were assigned to cohorts based on the clinical history participants reported in a screening survey and a study questionnaire. In the prospective study, whole blood, serum and a nasopharyngeal or oropharyngeal swab were collected from each participant by mobile phlebotomists. Over a roughly 2-month period, participants in the prospective study had the option of providing additional blood draws and questionnaires. Before DNA extraction, prospective study blood samples were shipped either frozen or at room temperature.

The rearranged chain carries TRBV3-1 (or the pseudogene TRBV3-2) and TRBJ1-1; the table gives TRBD1 as D, unverified against the DNA. This receptor was obtained from a woman in her thirties or forties with acute COVID-19. The source material was PBMCs or T cells enriched from blood (not recorded which). The CDR3: CASSLGQGEPAL.